Listed here are 32 T cell receptor beta chains from one sample, sequenced in a study of blood T cell repertoires in COVID-19. Repertoires were generated with immunoSEQ multiplex PCR, while TCRdb's copy carries only in-frame clones and drops some. Of about 180,000 clones detected, 86% appear once; the ten largest clones hold more than 7.5%. Material for sequencing was PBMCs or T cells enriched from blood (not recorded which). The receptors stem from a woman in her twenties or thirties who had recovered from COVID-19.

This clone has more than one count but fewer than ten. The chain has TRBV7-9 and TRBJ1-1; no firm D call. The V end was cut by 3 bases, the J end by 6 bases, with 17 bases between. Germline CDR1 reads SEHNR; CDR2 reads FQNEAQ (reference sequence). CDR3 length: 15 residues. The CDR3 is CASSFSTRFPPEAFF. The CDR3 DNA sequence: TGTGCCAGCAGCTTCTCGACCAGGTTCCCCCCTGAAGCTTTCTTT. Full variable domain (rest looked up from reference TRBV7-9 and TRBJ1-1): DTGVSQNPRHKITKRGQNVTFRCDPISEHNRLYWYRQTLGQGPEFLTYFQNEAQLEKSRLLSDRFSAERPKGSFSTLEIQRTEQGDSAMYLCASSFSTRFPPEAFFGQGTRLTVV.

The J gene is TRBJ1-1, the V gene TRBV19; D remains ambiguous. This CDR3 comprises 14 residues. Germline V CDR1 and CDR2: LNHDA, SQIVND (reference sequence). Trimming shortened V by 7 bases and J by 1 base, and 13 bases separated the two germline ends. Here the CDR3 reads CASTPRTQNTEAFF. The CDR3 DNA sequence: TGTGCCAGTACCCCGCGGACTCAGAACACTGAAGCTTTCTTT.

The chain combines TRBV25-1 with TRBJ2-5; D may be TRBD1 (5 bases). The CDR3 covers 13 residues. The V end lost 7 bases, the J end lost 4 bases, and 13 bases lay between the germline ends. The V gene's germline CDR1 is MGHDK and CDR2 SYGVNS. The chain's CDR3 is CASNHRFGETQYF. DNA for the CDR3: TGTGCCAGCAACCACAGGTTCGGAGAGACCCAGTACTTC. Together with reference TRBV25-1 and TRBJ2-5, the CDR3 gives the full variable domain: EADIYQTPRYLVIGTGKKITLECSQTMGHDKMYWYQQDPGMELHLIHYSYGVNSTEKGDLSSESTVSRIRTEHFPLTLESARPSHTSQYLCASNHRFGETQYFGPGTRLLVL.

This sequence joins TRBV19 and TRBJ1-5, with 8 positions matching TRBD1. The CDR3 spans 15 residues. V was pared by 6 bases and J by 5 bases, with 9 bases of the junction left unmatched. The V gene's germline CDR1 is LNHDA and CDR2 SQIVND (reference sequence). The CDR3 DNA follows: TGTGCCAGTAGCATAACCGGGACAGGATATCAGCCCCAGCATTTT. This codes for CASSITGTGYQPQHF.

This rearrangement joins TRBV28 to TRBJ1-3, with TRBD1 matching over 7 bases. The CDR3 contains 17 residues. V was pared by 5 bases and J by 0 bases, with 10 bases of the junction left unmatched. In germline, CDR1 is MDHEN, CDR2 SYDVKM. In nucleotides, the CDR3 is TGTGCCAGCAGTCCTGCGGGACAGCTAGTCTCTGGAAACACCATATATTTT. This gives the protein CASSPAGQLVSGNTIYF.

This clone has a single count. This chain links TRBV4-2 with TRBJ2-5; TRBD2 matches 9 bases. Germline V lookup: CDR1 LGHNA, CDR2 YNFKEQ. This CDR3 contains 18 residues. V lost 4 bases and J lost 3; bases outside the gene matches: 15. This CDR3 reads CASSPHLGRASGEETQYF. In nucleotides, the CDR3 is TGTGCCAGCAGCCCCCACCTTGGACGAGCTAGCGGGGAAGAGACCCAGTACTTC.

This chain uses TRBV7-2 with TRBJ2-1; no firm D call. The germline V gene encodes CDR1 SGHTA and CDR2 FQGNSA. The CDR3 spans 11 residues. V was trimmed by 3 bases and J by 8 bases, leaving 5 bases between them. This CDR3 is CASSFFDEQFF. CDR3 bases: TGTGCCAGCAGCTTCTTCGATGAGCAGTTCTTC.

The chain uses TRBV7-2 and TRBJ1-3; the D gene is possibly TRBD1 (6 bases). Trimming removed 5 bases at V and 7 bases at J, with 21 bases between. The CDR3 spans 16 residues. The germline V gene encodes CDR1 SGHTA and CDR2 FQGNSA. The CDR3 spells CASSPSEGHLDNTIYF. The CDR3 DNA reads TGTGCCAGCAGCCCGTCCGAGGGACATCTTGACAACACCATATATTTT.

The chain is built from TRBV7-2 and TRBJ2-5; TRBD2 matches at 10 bases. The CDR3 has 16 amino acids. Germline V CDR1 and CDR2: SGHTA, FQGNSA. J lost 4 bases, V lost 4 bases, and 9 bases had no gene match. In DNA, the CDR3 is TGTGCCAGCAGCTCGGCTAGCGGGAGAGCCGTAGAGACCCAGTACTTC. Translated, it gives CASSSASGRAVETQYF.

The rearrangement links TRBV5-1 to TRBJ2-1; 8 positions match TRBD2. Germline values: CDR1 SGHRS, CDR2 YFSETQ. The CDR3 sequence is 17 residues long. Trimming at V came to 0 bases and at J to 0 bases, leaving 5 bases not matched to a gene. The CDR3 protein is CASSLEALAGSYNEQFF. The CDR3 coding sequence is TGCGCCAGCAGCTTGGAGGCTCTAGCGGGCTCCTACAATGAGCAGTTCTTC. The full variable domain, rest sourced from reference TRBV5-1 and TRBJ2-1, is KAGVTQTPRYLIKTRGQQVTLSCSPISGHRSVSWYQQTPGQGLQFLFEYFSETQRNKGNFPGRFSGRQFSNSRSEMNVSTLELGDSALYLCASSLEALAGSYNEQFFGPGTRLTVL.

This clone came up once. This chain connects TRBV7-8 to TRBJ2-5, with 7 bases identical to TRBD2. J was trimmed by 13 bases and V by 5 bases; bases with no gene match: 16. The length of the CDR3 is 14 residues. Germline V gene sequence: CDR1 SGHVS, CDR2 FQNEAQ. In DNA, the CDR3 is TGTGCCAGCAGCGTGCTGGTACTAGCGACTGGGCGGTACTTC. Its protein is CASSVLVLATGRYF.

The rearrangement joins TRBV7-2 to TRBJ1-2; 8 positions match TRBD1. Germline loops: CDR1 SGHTA, CDR2 FQGNSA. With 5 bases clipped from V and 11 bases from J, the junction kept 16 bases outside the gene matches. The CDR3 is 15 residues long. CDR3 coding DNA: TGTGCCAGCAGCAGTTGGACAGGGATCAATATGGGGTACACCTTC. It yields the protein CASSSWTGINMGYTF. The full variable domain, rest sourced from reference TRBV7-2 and TRBJ1-2, is GAGVSQSPSNKVTEKGKDVELRCDPISGHTALYWYRQSLGQGLEFLIYFQGNSAPDKSGLPSDRFSAERTGGSVSTLTIQRTQQEDSAVYLCASSSWTGINMGYTFGSGTRLTVV.

The V and J genes are TRBV28 and TRBJ2-1; 8 positions match TRBD2. CDR1 is MDHEN, CDR2 SYDVKM, per germline. The CDR3 consists of 13 residues. After removal of 7 bases from V and 4 bases from J, the junction contained 3 bases not matched to a gene. In nucleotides, the CDR3 is TGTGCCAGCAATCCTAGCGGGTACAATGAGCAGTTCTTC. It is translated as CASNPSGYNEQFF.

This chain uses TRBV30 with TRBJ2-7; possible D gene TRBD1, 5 bases. V shed 4 bases and J shed 4 bases, with 14 bases lying between them. There are 13 residues in the CDR3. Germline V gene lookup returns CDR1 GTSNPN and CDR2 SVGIG (reference sequence). This chain's CDR3 is CAWKLWGQYEQYF. In DNA, the CDR3 is TGTGCCTGGAAGTTGTGGGGCCAATACGAGCAGTACTTC.

The chain recombines TRBV2 with TRBJ1-1; D remains unclear. Germline CDR1 is SNHLY and CDR2 is FYNNEI. The CDR3 sequence is 13 residues long. Trimming took off 1 base at V and 3 bases at J, with 6 bases between the two ends. The chain's CDR3 is CASSEETHTEAFF. The CDR3 DNA reads TGTGCCAGCAGTGAAGAGACACACACTGAAGCTTTCTTT.

This rearrangement joins TRBV4-1 to TRBJ1-6, with 8 positions matching TRBD1. From germline, CDR1 is MGHRA and CDR2 YSYEKL. The CDR3 consists of 16 residues. J lost 5 bases, V lost 0 bases, and 3 bases had no gene match. In DNA, the CDR3 is TGCGCCAGCAGCCAAGAGTCGACAGGGGATAATTCACCCCTCCACTTT. Its translation is CASSQESTGDNSPLHF.

This clone turned up a few times. This chain joins TRBV10-3 and TRBJ1-4; TRBD1 is a possible D gene (5 bases). The length of the CDR3 is 14 residues. V was clipped by 3 bases and J by 8 bases, with 13 bases between them. Per germline, CDR1 ENHRY and CDR2 SYGVKD. Written as DNA, the CDR3 is TGTGCCATCAGTGAAAGGGGCGGCAAGGAAAAACTGTTTTTT. It codes for CAISERGGKEKLFF.

The chain employs TRBV11-3 and TRBJ2-5; 9 bases are a match to TRBD2. Unmatched junction bases numbered 18, after V lost 5 bases and J lost 5 bases. This CDR3 is built from 18 residues. CDR1 is SGHNT, CDR2 YENEEA, per germline. The DNA of the CDR3 is TGTGCCAGCAGCCATGGTTCGGGGTTGGCTAGCGGGACCGAGACCCAGTACTTC. Its translation is CASSHGSGLASGTETQYF.

Here the CDR3 reads CASSLGRSYEQYF. CDR3 sequence (DNA): TGTGCCAGCAGTTTAGGGAGGTCCTACGAGCAGTACTTC. The rearrangement uses TRBV27 and TRBJ2-7; maybe TRBD2 (6 bases). The CDR3 has 13 residues. V was pared by 2 bases and J by 1 base, with 6 bases between. Germline V lookup: CDR1 MNHEY, CDR2 SMNVEV (reference sequence).

The chain joins TRBV28 to TRBJ2-5; 7 nucleotides agree with TRBD2. This CDR3 has 15 amino acids. V shed 3 bases and J 5 bases; nucleotides not matched to a gene: 9. Per the germline V gene, CDR1 is MDHEN and CDR2 is SYDVKM. CDR3 residues: CASSFILDGGETQYF. The CDR3 DNA sequence: TGTGCCAGCAGTTTTATTTTGGACGGGGGGGAGACCCAGTACTTC. Together with reference TRBV28 and TRBJ2-5, the CDR3 gives the full variable domain: DVKVTQSSRYLVKRTGEKVFLECVQDMDHENMFWYRQDPGLGLRLIYFSYDVKMKEKGDIPEGYSVSREKKERFSLILESASTNQTSMYLCASSFILDGGETQYFGPGTRLLVL.

The V gene is TRBV29-1, the J gene TRBJ2-5; the D gene is possibly TRBD1 (6 bases). The ends were cut back, 5 bases at V and 0 bases at J, with 19 bases in the middle. This CDR3 has 16 residues. Looked up from germline, CDR1 is SQVTM and CDR2 is ANQGSEA. Written as DNA, the CDR3 is TGCAGCGTTTCTAAGCTGGACAGAGCCTACCAAGAGACCCAGTACTTC. It encodes CSVSKLDRAYQETQYF.

This chain joins TRBV27 and TRBJ2-3; D is possibly TRBD1 (6 bases). The CDR3 is made up of 11 amino acids. V dropped 9 bases and J dropped 6 bases, with 10 bases sitting between them. Per the germline V gene, CDR1 is MNHEY and CDR2 is SMNVEV (reference sequence). The CDR3 DNA sequence: TGTGCCAGTTATAGGGGGGATACGCAGTATTTT. Its protein is CASYRGDTQYF.

The chain couples TRBV5-1 to TRBJ2-5, with 9 bases lining up with TRBD1. Losses at the gene ends were 4 bases for V and 6 bases for J; bases not matched to a gene: 4. Germline CDR1 SGHRS, CDR2 YFSETQ. This CDR3 contains 13 residues. The DNA for the CDR3 is TGCGCCAGCAGCCAGGACAGGGGACAGACCCAGTACTTC. The encoded protein is CASSQDRGQTQYF.

The chain has TRBV28 and TRBJ1-2; 8 nucleotides align to TRBD1. The CDR3 is 14 residues long. The J segment lost 7 bases and the V segment lost 2 bases, leaving 6 bases of the junction unmatched. CDR1 is MDHEN and CDR2 is SYDVKM in the germline V gene. In DNA, the CDR3 is TGTGCCAGCAGTTTAACCGACAGGGGTAGTGGCTACACCTTC. It is translated as CASSLTDRGSGYTF.

On this clone: Within the sample, other DNA sequences also encode this same CDR3. The chain recombines TRBV6-5 with TRBJ1-5; D might be TRBD1 (5 bases). The CDR3 contains 14 residues. Trimming stripped 2 bases from V and 6 bases from J, with 11 bases between. The germline CDR1 and CDR2 sequences are MNHEY and SVGAGI. In DNA, the CDR3 is TGTGCCAGCAGTTACGGGCAGGGTGGTCAGCCCCAGCATTTT. Translation: CASSYGQGGQPQHF.

This chain uses TRBV11-2 with TRBJ2-1, with 14 positions matching TRBD2. Germline V gives CDR1 SGHAT, CDR2 FQNNGV. This CDR3 is built from 19 residues. Trimming at V came to 2 bases and at J to 5 bases, leaving 11 bases not matched to a gene. The CDR3 is CASSLNTGTSGRRDNEQFF. Written as DNA, the CDR3 is TGTGCCAGCAGCTTAAACACAGGGACTAGCGGGAGAAGAGACAATGAGCAGTTCTTC.

The DNA for the CDR3 is TGTGCCAGCGCTTATGGGACAGGGGAGGTAAATGAGCAGTTCTTC. It specifies CASAYGTGEVNEQFF. The chain carries TRBV6-5 and TRBJ2-1, with 10 bases identical to TRBD1. The CDR3 loop spans 15 amino acids. V was clipped by 8 bases and J by 7 bases; unmatched bases: 11. Germline-derived CDR1 and CDR2 are MNHEY and SVGAGI.

The chain carries TRBV7-9 and TRBJ1-2; TRBD1 matches at 7 bases. V lost 0 bases to trimming and J lost 4 bases; unmatched junction nucleotides: 8. Germline assignment: CDR1 SEHNR and CDR2 FQNEAQ (reference sequence). The CDR3 contains 16 residues. The CDR3 nucleotides read TGTGCCAGCAGCTTAGCTCGGCCAGGGGGGACCTATGGCTACACCTTC. Its translation: CASSLARPGGTYGYTF.

J is TRBJ2-1 and V is TRBV3-1 (or the pseudogene TRBV3-2); the D is unclear. Germline CDR1 is LGHDT and CDR2 is YNNKEL (reference sequence). The CDR3 contains 14 residues. V lost 1 base, J lost 0 bases, and 4 bases lay in between. DNA of the CDR3: TGTGCCAGCAGCCAAGGACACTCCTACAATGAGCAGTTCTTC. This encodes CASSQGHSYNEQFF.

The V call is TRBV15, the J call TRBJ2-5; 7 bases match TRBD1. Germline-derived CDR1 and CDR2 are LNHNV and YYDKDF (reference sequence). Unmatched junction bases numbered 9, after V lost 2 bases and J lost 0 bases. CDR3 length: 17 residues. The CDR3 is CATSRTTGDRYQETQYF. Written as DNA, the CDR3 is TGTGCCACCAGCAGAACTACAGGGGATCGCTACCAAGAGACCCAGTACTTC.

This clone was counted once. V is TRBV7-2 and J is TRBJ1-2, with D unresolved. Trimming pared 1 base from V and 4 bases from J, leaving 10 bases between. Germline-derived CDR1 and CDR2 are SGHTA and FQGNSA. The CDR3 has 14 amino acids. The CDR3 bases are TGTGCCAGCAGCTTAGTACGGGAAGGCTATGGCTACACCTTC. This gives the protein CASSLVREGYGYTF.

This sequence joins TRBV6-2 or TRBV6-3 and TRBJ2-7, with a tentative D call TRBD1 (6 bases). The CDR3 consists of 15 residues. Trimming took 4 bases from V and 4 from J, leaving 17 bases between them. Looked up from germline, CDR1 is MNHEY and CDR2 is SVGEGT. In DNA form, the CDR3 reads TGTGCCAGCAGTTCCTATTTGGTGGGGGCTTACGAGCAGTACTTC. Its translation is CASSSYLVGAYEQYF.